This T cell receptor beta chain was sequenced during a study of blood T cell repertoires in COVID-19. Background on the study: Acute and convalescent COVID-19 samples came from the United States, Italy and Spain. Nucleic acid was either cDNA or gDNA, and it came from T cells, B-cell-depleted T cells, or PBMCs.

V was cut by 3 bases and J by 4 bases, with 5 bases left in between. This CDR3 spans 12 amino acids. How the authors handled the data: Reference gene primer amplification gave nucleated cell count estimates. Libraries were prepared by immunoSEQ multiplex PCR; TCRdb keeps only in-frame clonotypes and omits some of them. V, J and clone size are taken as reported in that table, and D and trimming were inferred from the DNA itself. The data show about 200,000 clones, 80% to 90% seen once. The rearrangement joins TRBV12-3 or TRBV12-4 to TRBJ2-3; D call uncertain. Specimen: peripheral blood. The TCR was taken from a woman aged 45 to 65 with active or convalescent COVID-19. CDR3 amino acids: CASSFLADTQYF. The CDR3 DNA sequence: TGTGCCAGCAGTTTTCTCGCAGATACGCAGTATTTT.